What follows are 27 T cell receptor beta chains derived from one specimen sequenced in a study of T cell responses to AZD1222 COVID-19 vaccine (dated by TCRdb to the early 2020s). What this sample's time point label stands for: baseline before first vaccination. Explained via the paper, the treatment or condition label denotes: meningococcal conjugate vaccine given as trial control. Library method: the immunoSEQ multiplex PCR assay. TCRdb's version of the immuneACCESS table is confined to in-frame rearrangements and falls short of the full clone set. An unresolved V gene accounts for under half of the shortfall where checked; the remainder is of unknown origin. The sample table lists 140,000 to 150,000 clones, around 86% of them with a count of one. In total, the top ten clones hold approximately 4% of the sample. The sample consisted of peripheral blood, taken on day 0 of MenACWY control vaccination. The receptor source for this set is an adult in good health.

Written as DNA, the CDR3 is TGTGCCAGCAGCTTTGGCGATTTCGGATATGGCTACACCTTC. Its protein is CASSFGDFGYGYTF. The chain employs TRBV5-6 and TRBJ1-2; D unresolved. Per germline, CDR1 SGHDT and CDR2 YYEEEE. The length of the CDR3 is 14 residues. Trimming pared 2 bases from V and 5 bases from J, leaving 13 bases between.

This chain links TRBV19 with TRBJ1-5; no definite D call. Germline CDR1 and CDR2: LNHDA and SQIVND (reference sequence). The CDR3 runs to 14 residues. V was pared by 2 bases and J by 3 bases, with 8 bases between. For the CDR3, the DNA is TGTGCCAGTAGTATACCCTTCCCCAATCAGCCCCAGCATTTT. Its translation is CASSIPFPNQPQHF.

This clone was seen once. This chain uses TRBV5-1 with TRBJ1-1; D not resolved. The V gene lost 4 bases and the J gene lost 5 bases, with 12 bases spanning the gap. There are 13 residues in the CDR3. Germline V gene lookup returns CDR1 SGHRS and CDR2 YFSETQ. CDR3 DNA sequence: TGCGCCAGCAGCCTTGCGAGTGTGACTGAAGCTTTCTTT. Encoded protein: CASSLASVTEAFF.

The gene calls are TRBV30 and TRBJ2-3; D is uncertain. The V gene's germline CDR1 is GTSNPN and CDR2 SVGIG (reference sequence). The germline V and J ends were trimmed by 0 bases and 1 base, with 8 bases remaining between them. The CDR3 is 14 residues long. CDR3 bases: TGTGCCTGGAGTGTAGGGCAGGGCACAGATACGCAGTATTTT. Translation: CAWSVGQGTDTQYF.

This chain links TRBV7-9 with TRBJ2-3, with a possible D match to TRBD2 (5 bases). The CDR3 length is 16 residues. The V gene's germline CDR1 is SEHNR and CDR2 FQNEAQ (reference sequence). The germline V and J ends were trimmed by 3 bases and 6 bases, with 19 bases remaining between them. The CDR3 nucleotides are TGTGCCAGCAGCTTTCCGGGGTTGGAGCAAGGGGATACGCAGTATTTT. Translation gives CASSFPGLEQGDTQYF.

The chain uses TRBV5-1 and TRBJ2-4; D is ambiguous. The V gene lost 0 bases and the J gene lost 1 base, with 5 bases spanning the gap. The CDR3 has 14 amino acids. CDR1 is SGHRS and CDR2 is YFSETQ in the germline V gene. CDR3 sequence (DNA): TGCGCCAGCAGCTTGGCTGGGGCCAAAAACATTCAGTACTTC. This gives the protein CASSLAGAKNIQYF.

This clone was observed at least ten times. CDR3 DNA sequence: TGTGCCAGCAGCCAGCGGGCCGAGGCTGTAAACACCGGGGAGCTGTTTTTT. It specifies CASSQRAEAVNTGELFF. V gene TRBV3-1 (or the pseudogene TRBV3-2) combines with J gene TRBJ2-2, with D perhaps matching TRBD2 (5 bases). The CDR3 is 17 amino acids. Germline CDR1 and CDR2: LGHDT and YNNKEL (reference sequence). Deletions cut 3 bases from V and 2 bases from J, with 16 bases between.

The CDR3 bases are TGTGCCAGCAGTTCCTCCTATAATTCACCCCTCCACTTT. This codes for CASSSSYNSPLHF. The genes are TRBV6-5 and TRBJ1-6; no firm D call. Germline V gene data show CDR1 as MNHEY and CDR2 as SVGAGI. The CDR3 length is 13 residues. V was cut by 4 bases and J by 0 bases, with 1 base left in between.

This chain joins TRBV5-4 and TRBJ2-5; tentative D call: TRBD2 (5 bases). CDR1 and CDR2 from the germline V gene are SGHNT and YYREEE (reference sequence). This CDR3 has 14 amino acids. Trimming stripped 0 bases from V and 4 bases from J, with 10 bases between. The CDR3 region has the DNA TGTGCCAGCAGCTTGGGGGGAGAGCGAGAGACCCAGTACTTC. Translated, it gives CASSLGGERETQYF.

This clone was recorded once. The chain is built from TRBV27 and TRBJ1-4; TRBD1 aligns across 10 bases. Losses at the gene ends were 10 bases for V and 0 bases for J; bases not matched to a gene: 11. The CDR3 is 17 residues long. From germline, CDR1 is MNHEY and CDR2 SMNVEV (reference sequence). CDR3 bases: TGTGCCAACCGGGACAGGGGTTTTCCTGCAACTAATGAAAAACTGTTTTTT. Translated: CANRDRGFPATNEKLFF.

Points on this clone: Other DNA sequences in this specimen translate into the identical CDR3. The chain employs TRBV11-2 and TRBJ1-2; TRBD1 matches 7 bases. There are 15 residues in the CDR3. V dropped 3 bases and J dropped 0; count of bases not matched to a gene: 4. Germline V gene data show CDR1 as SGHAT and CDR2 as FQNNGV. The CDR3 bases are TGTGCCAGCAGCTTGGAGGGGGCTGCTAACTATGGCTACACCTTC. The encoded protein is CASSLEGAANYGYTF.

The chain joins TRBV20-1 to TRBJ1-4; a weak D match, TRBD1 (6 bases). V gave up 3 bases and J gave up 0 bases, with 11 bases separating them. CDR1 and CDR2 (germline): DFQATT, SNEGSKA (reference sequence). The CDR3 spans 15 residues. The CDR3 is CSASGTTATNEKLFF. The CDR3 DNA is TGCAGTGCTAGTGGGACAACCGCAACTAATGAAAAACTGTTTTTT.

The chain has TRBV18 and TRBJ2-1; 8 nucleotides match TRBD1. From germline, CDR1 is KGHSH and CDR2 LQKENI. The CDR3 is made up of 13 amino acids. The ends lost 6 bases at V and 6 bases at J; junction bases unmatched: 4. The chain's CDR3 is CASSWDRINEQFF. CDR3 sequence (DNA): TGTGCCAGCTCTTGGGACAGGATCAATGAGCAGTTCTTC. Variable domain in full (rest from reference TRBV18 and TRBJ2-1): NAGVMQNPRHLVRRRGQEARLRCSPMKGHSHVYWYRQLPEEGLKFMVYLQKENIIDESGMPKERFSAEFPKEGPSILRIQQVVRGDSAAYFCASSWDRINEQFFGPGTRLTVL.

J is TRBJ1-2 and V is TRBV5-5; D call uncertain. The CDR3 spans 14 residues. V was trimmed by 0 bases and J by 3 bases, leaving 9 bases between them. CDR1 and CDR2 (germline): SGHKS, YYEKEE (reference sequence). The CDR3 bases are TGTGCCAGCAGCTTGGTGGGGTATGACTATGGCTACACCTTC. It is translated as CASSLVGYDYGYTF.

This sequence joins TRBV5-1 and TRBJ2-1, with a possible D match to TRBD1 (6 bases). This CDR3 region has 11 residues. CDR1 SGHRS and CDR2 YFSETQ come from the germline V gene. V was cut by 5 bases and J by 10 bases, with 10 bases left in between. CDR3 residues: CASRQGREQFF. The CDR3 coding sequence is TGCGCCAGCAGGCAGGGGAGAGAGCAGTTCTTC.

This clone was seen at least ten times. The V and J genes are TRBV6-4 and TRBJ2-2; no definite D call. The CDR3 has 14 amino acids. The V end was cut by 0 bases, the J end by 3 bases, with 5 bases between. Per germline, CDR1 MRHNA and CDR2 SNTAGT. CDR3 DNA sequence: TGTGCCAGCAGTGACTCCCCTGACACCGGGGAGCTGTTTTTT. This translates into CASSDSPDTGELFF.

The chain couples TRBV28 to TRBJ1-3; the D gene is possibly TRBD1 (5 bases). The CDR3 is made up of 16 amino acids. V was trimmed by 6 bases and J by 0 bases, leaving 15 bases between them. Looked up from germline, CDR1 is MDHEN and CDR2 is SYDVKM. The CDR3 coding sequence is TGTGCCAGCAGCCCACGGACATCAATCTCTGGAAACACCATATATTTT. Amino acid sequence: CASSPRTSISGNTIYF. The full variable domain, its missing parts supplied by reference TRBV28 and TRBJ1-3, is DVKVTQSSRYLVKRTGEKVFLECVQDMDHENMFWYRQDPGLGLRLIYFSYDVKMKEKGDIPEGYSVSREKKERFSLILESASTNQTSMYLCASSPRTSISGNTIYFGEGSWLTVV.

This chain links TRBV7-2 with TRBJ1-5, with D perhaps matching TRBD1 (6 bases). The CDR3 sequence is 15 residues long. Trimming removed 2 bases at V and 2 bases at J, with 10 bases between. CDR1 is SGHTA, CDR2 FQGNSA, per germline. The CDR3 here is CASSLNPGGNQPQHF. The CDR3 DNA reads as TGTGCCAGCAGCTTAAACCCAGGGGGCAATCAGCCCCAGCATTTT.

The CDR3: CASSQALLYNEQFF. In DNA form, the CDR3 reads TGTGCCAGCAGCCAAGCCCTCCTTTACAATGAGCAGTTCTTC. The V call is TRBV3-1 (or the pseudogene TRBV3-2), the J call TRBJ2-1, with D uncertain. V was trimmed by 1 base and J by 4 bases, leaving 8 bases between them. Germline loops: CDR1 LGHDT, CDR2 YNNKEL (reference sequence). This CDR3 contains 14 residues.

This clone was seen a handful of times. The gene calls are TRBV10-1 and TRBJ1-2; no reliable D call. Germline loops: CDR1 WNHNN, CDR2 SYGVQD (reference sequence). Trimming removed 2 bases from V and 2 bases from J, with 6 bases in between. This CDR3 comprises 13 residues. CDR3 sequence (DNA): TGCGCCAGCAGTGAGAACGGCAACTATGGCTACACCTTC. Protein sequence: CASSENGNYGYTF.

The chain uses TRBV3-1 (or the pseudogene TRBV3-2) and TRBJ1-2; D gene uncertain. Germline V gene lookup returns CDR1 LGHDT and CDR2 YNNKEL (reference sequence). Trimming removed 0 bases from V and 6 bases from J, with 17 bases in between. This CDR3 is 16 amino acids long. CDR3 nucleotide sequence: TGTGCCAGCAGCCAAGATAGTCGGGCTCCTATCAATGGCTACACCTTC. Its protein product is CASSQDSRAPINGYTF.

The gene calls are TRBV6-5 and TRBJ2-7; perhaps TRBD1 as D (6 bases). There are 12 residues in the CDR3. Deletions cut 6 bases from V and 5 bases from J, with 11 bases between. Germline CDR1 MNHEY, CDR2 SVGAGI. The chain's CDR3 is CASRPTGHEQYF. The CDR3 coding sequence is TGTGCCAGCAGGCCAACAGGGCACGAGCAGTACTTC.

This clone has just one count. V and J are TRBV12-3 or TRBV12-4 and TRBJ1-5; D is undetermined. This CDR3 is built from 13 residues. V lost 3 bases, J lost 7 bases, and 10 bases lay in between. Here the CDR3 DNA reads TGTGCCAGCAGTTTTGAGGGAGGCCAGCCCCAGCATTTT. Its protein product is CASSFEGGQPQHF.

This clone was detected once. The CDR3 DNA is TGTGCCAGCAGGGGTTTGACAGATACGCAGTATTTT. Protein sequence: CASRGLTDTQYF. The chain links TRBV2 to TRBJ2-3; no definite D call. Germline V gives CDR1 SNHLY, CDR2 FYNNEI. Trimming took off 6 bases at V and 3 bases at J, with 7 bases between the two ends. The CDR3 sequence is 12 residues long.

This clone was counted between two and nine times. The chain couples TRBV6-5 to TRBJ2-2; no reliable D call. Germline V gene data show CDR1 as MNHEY and CDR2 as SVGAGI. CDR3 length equals 16 residues. Trimming cost V 0 bases and J 1 base, with 9 bases left between them. The CDR3 loop reads CASSYSMGKNTGELFF. The CDR3 nucleotides read TGTGCCAGCAGTTACTCGATGGGAAAGAACACCGGGGAGCTGTTTTTT.

V gene TRBV5-1 combines with J gene TRBJ2-5; TRBD2 matches at 10 bases. V shed 4 bases, J shed 0 bases, and the junction held 6 bases outside the gene matches. The germline V gene has CDR1 SGHRS and CDR2 YFSETQ. The CDR3 is made up of 16 amino acids. CDR3 nucleotide sequence: TGCGCCAGCAGCGGAAATAGCGGGGGGTACCAAGAGACCCAGTACTTC. Translation gives CASSGNSGGYQETQYF.

V usage is TRBV6-5 and J usage is TRBJ2-7; D possibly corresponds to TRBD2 (5 bases). CDR1 and CDR2 from the germline V gene are MNHEY and SVGAGI. The CDR3 is 14 residues long. Deletions cut 5 bases from V and 0 bases from J, with 11 bases between. The CDR3: CASSPRTRSYEQYF. CDR3 nucleotides: TGTGCCAGCAGTCCGCGGACTCGCTCCTACGAGCAGTACTTC.